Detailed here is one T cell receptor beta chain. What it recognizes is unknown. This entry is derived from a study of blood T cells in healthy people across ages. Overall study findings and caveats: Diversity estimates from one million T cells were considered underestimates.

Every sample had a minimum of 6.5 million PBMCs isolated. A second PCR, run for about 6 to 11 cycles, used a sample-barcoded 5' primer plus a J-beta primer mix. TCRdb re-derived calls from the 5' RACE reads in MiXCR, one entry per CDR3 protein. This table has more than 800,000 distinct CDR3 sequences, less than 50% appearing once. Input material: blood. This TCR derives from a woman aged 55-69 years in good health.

CDR3 sequence: CATSRDQGEQQFF. CDR3 nucleotides: TGTGCCACCAGCAGAGACCAGGGAGAACAGCAGTTCTTC. This chain connects TRBV15 to TRBJ2-1; either TRBD1 or TRBD2 may fit D (5 bases each). V was cut by 0 bases and J by 11 bases, with 11 bases left in between. Germline V gives CDR1 LNHNV, CDR2 YYDKDF (reference sequence). CDR3 length: 13 residues. The full variable domain, with the rest looked up from reference TRBV15 and TRBJ2-1, is DAMVIQNPRYQVTQFGKPVTLSCSQTLNHNVMYWYQQKSSQAPKLLFHYYDKDFNNEADTPDNFQSRRPNTSFCFLDIRSPGLGDTAMYLCATSRDQGEQQFFGPGTRLTVL.